The next 15 T cell receptor beta chains were all read from a single sample in a study of patients and donors after allogeneic stem cell transplantation. TCRdb re-called the RT-PCR reads through MiXCR, storing one row per CDR3 protein. The sample includes about 960,000 distinct CDR3 sequences, approximately 18% of them seen just once. Specimen: blood, either unsorted or a sorted T cell fraction (not recorded which). These receptors were obtained from a human donor who was either an allogeneic HSCT recipient or a stem cell or donor lymphocyte infusion donor (not recorded which). It is not recorded whose cells these are; they may come from a transplant donor.

The sample holds a few counts of this clonotype. The CDR3 region has the DNA TGTGCCAGCAGCGCGAAAGGACGGTACCAAGAGACCCAGTACTTC. Its translation: CASSAKGRYQETQYF. The chain combines TRBV9 with TRBJ2-5, with D unresolved. The V end was cut by 3 bases, the J end by 0 bases, with 12 bases between. The CDR3 runs to 15 residues. CDR1 is SGDLS, CDR2 YYNGEE, per germline.

The V and J genes are TRBV7-2 and TRBJ2-7; maybe TRBD2 (6 bases). V gave up 3 bases and J gave up 7 bases, with 13 bases separating them. Germline V gene sequence: CDR1 SGHTA, CDR2 FQGNSA. CDR3 length: 13 residues. Written as DNA, the CDR3 is TGTGCCAGCAGCTTGCCCCCGCGGGATGAGCAGTACTTC. This sequence encodes CASSLPPRDEQYF.

The chain is built from TRBV29-1 and TRBJ2-1; 10 nucleotides align to TRBD2. There are 16 residues in the CDR3. Germline CDR1 and CDR2: SQVTM and ANQGSEA. V was pared by 7 bases and J by 6 bases, with 15 bases of the junction left unmatched. The CDR3 loop is CSAPGRASGGVNEQFF. The CDR3 coding sequence is TGCAGCGCCCCAGGGCGGGCTAGCGGGGGAGTCAATGAGCAGTTCTTC.

The chain couples TRBV9 to TRBJ2-1, with 11 positions matching TRBD2. V trimming: 4 bases; J trimming: 6 bases; junction bases outside the gene matches: 9. This CDR3 has 16 amino acids. CDR1 and CDR2 (germline): SGDLS, YYNGEE. The CDR3 region has the DNA TGTGCCAGCAGCTCCCTTAGCGGGGGGGCCGGCAATGAGCAGTTCTTC. Translated: CASSSLSGGAGNEQFF.

This clonotype came up once. The genes are TRBV9 and TRBJ2-4; D might be TRBD2 (5 bases). With 3 bases removed from V and 2 bases from J, the gap between germline ends came to 18 bases. CDR1 SGDLS and CDR2 YYNGEE come from the germline V gene. The CDR3 is 17 amino acids. This CDR3 reads CASSARTRTGTKNIQYF. In DNA form, the CDR3 reads TGTGCCAGCAGCGCCCGAACTAGAACGGGGACCAAAAACATTCAGTACTTC.

This clonotype has just a few counts. The chain links TRBV5-4 to TRBJ2-3; no clear D gene. V lost 1 base and J 5 bases, leaving 8 bases between the germline ends. CDR3 length: 13 residues. Germline values: CDR1 SGHNT, CDR2 YYREEE (reference sequence). The CDR3 loop reads CASSLRQEDTQYF. CDR3 nucleotide sequence: TGTGCCAGCAGCTTGCGGCAAGAAGATACGCAGTATTTT.

The chain is built from TRBV12-3 or TRBV12-4 and TRBJ2-3, with unresolved D. CDR3 size: 12 residues. V was pared by 6 bases and J by 6 bases, with 10 bases between. CDR3 in amino acids: CASRYATDTQYF. CDR3 DNA sequence: TGTGCCAGCAGATACGCTACCGATACGCAGTATTTT.

This clonotype was detected many times. The V gene is TRBV6-1, the J gene TRBJ1-2, with 8 bases matching TRBD1. This CDR3 has 11 amino acids. Per germline, CDR1 MNHNS and CDR2 SASEGT. V lost 8 bases to trimming and J lost 8 bases; unmatched junction nucleotides: 4. As DNA, the CDR3 is TGTGCCAGCCAGGGGGCTGGCGGCTACACCTTC. This codes for CASQGAGGYTF.

The chain carries TRBV5-1 and TRBJ2-1; D gene unclear. The germline CDR1 and CDR2 sequences are SGHRS and YFSETQ. This CDR3 is built from 14 residues. V dropped 4 bases and J dropped 7 bases, with 15 bases sitting between them. CDR3 sequence (DNA): TGCGCCAGCAGCCGTGTACCTCGGCCGAATGAGCAGTTCTTC. Its translation is CASSRVPRPNEQFF.

This clonotype was counted between two and nine times. This chain uses TRBV12-3 or TRBV12-4 with TRBJ2-2; TRBD2 matches 8 bases. The CDR3 contains 14 residues. Trimming cost V 6 bases and J 5 bases; bases outside gene matches: 5. The CDR3 reads CASRGTRGTGELFF. The CDR3 region has the DNA TGTGCCAGCAGGGGGACTAGAGGGACCGGGGAGCTGTTTTTT.

The CDR3 DNA sequence: TGTGCCAGCAGTAGACTACCAACGGGGGGGCAAGAGACCCAGTACTTC. It is translated as CASSRLPTGGQETQYF. The V call is TRBV2, the J call TRBJ2-5; the match to TRBD2 covers 8 bases. In germline, CDR1 is SNHLY, CDR2 FYNNEI. V shed 5 bases and J 2 bases; nucleotides not matched to a gene: 10. This CDR3 spans 16 amino acids.

The table lists this clonotype with a few counts. Written as DNA, the CDR3 is TGTGCCAGCAGTGAACAAACGACAGGGCGGGGTGAAGCTTTCTTT. This encodes CASSEQTTGRGEAFF. The V and J genes are TRBV6-1 and TRBJ1-1; the match to TRBD1 covers 7 bases. Trimming took 2 bases from V and 7 from J; bases not matched to a gene: 10. Per the germline V gene, CDR1 is MNHNS and CDR2 is SASEGT. This CDR3 comprises 15 residues.

The chain carries TRBV4-1 and TRBJ2-5; no clear D gene. The CDR3 contains 16 residues. Trimming removed 0 bases at V and 5 bases at J, with 16 bases between. The germline gives CDR1 MGHRA, CDR2 YSYEKL. The CDR3 loop is CASSQDGPSIGETQYF. CDR3 nucleotide sequence: TGCGCCAGCAGCCAAGATGGACCCAGTATTGGTGAGACCCAGTACTTC.

This clonotype was recorded a few times. CDR3 protein: CASSQDSLYNEQFF. CDR3 nucleotides: TGTGCCAGCAGCCAGGACAGTCTTTACAATGAGCAGTTCTTC. This rearrangement joins TRBV12-3 or TRBV12-4 to TRBJ2-1; TRBD1 might be the D (6 bases). The CDR3 has 14 residues. The germline V and J ends were trimmed by 6 bases and 4 bases, with 13 bases remaining between them.

The chain joins TRBV9 to TRBJ1-1; TRBD1 matches 12 bases. CDR3 length equals 16 residues. CDR1 is SGDLS, CDR2 YYNGEE, per germline. V was clipped by 4 bases and J by 7 bases; unmatched bases: 11. The CDR3 loop is CASSPLPGQGAGEAFF. DNA of the CDR3: TGTGCCAGCAGCCCACTCCCGGGACAGGGGGCGGGTGAAGCTTTCTTT.